This passage covers 27 T cell receptor beta chains from one sample sequenced in a study of metastatic and nonmetastatic thyroid tumors. MiXCR reprocessed the PCR reads for TCRdb. The sample holds about 92,000 clones, 15% seen once. The entire patient cohort was treatment-naive prior to thyroid surgery. Source material: blood. Every receptor here comes from a female donor with papillary thyroid cancer or a benign thyroid nodule (not recorded which). Some clones in this sample may be carry-over from other donors' samples.

In its sample, this clone was seen many times. The chain is built from TRBV13 and TRBJ2-1; D is perhaps TRBD2 (7 bases). V was trimmed by 5 bases and J by 6 bases, leaving 20 bases between them. The CDR3 has 16 amino acids. Germline V CDR1 and CDR2: PRHDT, FYEKMQ (reference sequence). The CDR3 protein is CASSQARGGGFNEQFF. In DNA, the CDR3 is TGTGCCAGCAGCCAGGCTAGGGGAGGGGGATTCAATGAGCAGTTCTTC.

As for this clone: Relative to the germline gene, one junction end is altered; a read error may explain this. The chain uses TRBV3-1 and TRBJ2-7; D might be TRBD1 or TRBD2, each matching 6 bases. Per the germline V gene, CDR1 is LGHDT and CDR2 is YNNKEL (reference sequence). This CDR3 is built from 16 residues. Written as DNA, the CDR3 is TGCGCCAGCAGCCAACCTAGGGGGGTGGGCTCCTACGAGCAGTACTTC. Translated: CASSQPRGVGSYEQYF.

The V gene is TRBV14, the J gene TRBJ2-7; no firm D call. V dropped 3 bases and J dropped 6 bases, with 15 bases sitting between them. There are 14 residues in the CDR3. Per germline, CDR1 SGHDN and CDR2 FVKESK. CDR3 sequence reads: CASSHITAIGEQYF. The CDR3 bases are TGTGCCAGCAGCCACATTACCGCTATAGGCGAGCAGTACTTC.

In the case of this clone: This may come from a read error, since a much larger clone is one base off. The same CDR3 can be traced to other DNA sequences in this sample. The CDR3 loop reads CASSQGIGTGSEAFF. CDR3 DNA: TGTGCCAGCAGCCAAGGGATCGGGACAGGTTCTGAAGCTTTCTTT. The gene calls are TRBV14 and TRBJ1-1, with TRBD1 matching over 8 bases. After removal of 1 base from V and 6 bases from J, the junction contained 7 bases not matched to a gene. The length of the CDR3 is 15 residues. Per the germline V gene, CDR1 is SGHDN and CDR2 is FVKESK.

The sample holds a few counts of this clone. J is TRBJ2-5 and V is TRBV20-1; TRBD2 might be the D (5 bases). Trimming removed 6 bases at V and 2 bases at J, with 10 bases between. This CDR3 contains 12 residues. Germline V gives CDR1 DFQATT, CDR2 SNEGSKA (reference sequence). CDR3 coding DNA: TGCAGTGCGACCCCGGGGCAAGAGACCCAGTACTTC. It translates to CSATPGQETQYF.

The table lists this clone with many counts. The CDR3 nucleotides read TGTGCCAGCAGCTCCCGGGACTCCGCGAGAGGAGAGACCCAGTACTTC. Translated: CASSSRDSARGETQYF. This sequence joins TRBV7-9 and TRBJ2-5, with D maybe TRBD2 (6 bases). Germline CDR1 reads SEHNR; CDR2 reads FQNEAQ (reference sequence). The V gene lost 4 bases and the J gene lost 4 bases, with 19 bases spanning the gap. CDR3 length: 16 amino acids.

Remarks on this clone: A junction boundary mismatches the germline segment, possibly from a read error. The genes are TRBV7-9 and TRBJ1-1, with a possible D match to TRBD1 (6 bases). The length of the CDR3 is 15 residues. Germline assignment: CDR1 SEHNR and CDR2 FQNEAQ (reference sequence). The CDR3 loop is CAGSRRGCENTEAFF. CDR3 nucleotides: TGTGCCGGCAGCCGGAGGGGGTGCGAAAACACTGAAGCTTTCTTT. Looking up the rest from reference TRBV7-9 and TRBJ1-1 gives the full variable domain: DTGVSQNPRHKITKRGQNVTFRCDPISEHNRLYWYRQTLGQGPEFLTYFQNEAQLEKSRLLSDRFSAERPKGSFSTLEIQRTEQGDSAMYLCAGSRRGCENTEAFFGQGTRLTVV.

In its sample, this clone was seen many times. This sequence joins TRBV12-3 or TRBV12-4 and TRBJ1-5, with 7 nucleotides matching TRBD1. The CDR3 is 14 amino acids. Trimming removed 6 bases from V and 0 bases from J; junction bases left unmatched: 2. The CDR3 DNA reads as TGTGCCAGCAGACAGGGGTATAGCAATCAGCCCCAGCATTTT. Translated: CASRQGYSNQPQHF.

This clone was seen many times. The chain carries TRBV20-1 and TRBJ2-1; possible D gene TRBD1, 6 bases. The CDR3 runs to 15 residues. Trimming left V 2 bases short and J 10 bases short, with 21 bases between. Germline CDR1 DFQATT, CDR2 SNEGSKA (reference sequence). CDR3 residues: CSARSPRQAFREQFF. CDR3 coding DNA: TGCAGTGCTAGAAGTCCGAGACAGGCATTCAGGGAGCAGTTCTTC.

This clone is medium-sized. The chain uses TRBV27 and TRBJ1-1; D unresolved. Looked up from germline, CDR1 is MNHEY and CDR2 is SMNVEV (reference sequence). Trimming took 9 bases from V and 2 from J, leaving 7 bases between them. The CDR3 runs to 11 residues. The CDR3 DNA sequence: TGTGCCAGTGTAAGAAACACTGAAGCTTTCTTT. Residues: CASVRNTEAFF.

This clone was seen repeatedly, ten times or more. The rearrangement links TRBV4-1 to TRBJ2-3; D might be TRBD1 or TRBD2, each matching 5 bases. Germline V gives CDR1 MGHRA, CDR2 YSYEKL. This CDR3 has 17 residues. Trimming removed 0 bases at V and 1 base at J, with 14 bases between. The CDR3 sequence is CASSQDERGVGTDTQYF. CDR3 sequence (DNA): TGCGCCAGCAGCCAAGATGAGAGGGGCGTGGGCACAGATACGCAGTATTTT.

This clone showed up many times. The chain links TRBV6-1 to TRBJ1-6; 10 nucleotides agree with TRBD1. In germline, CDR1 is MNHNS, CDR2 SASEGT. The CDR3 has 15 residues. Trimming at V came to 6 bases and at J to 7 bases, leaving 6 bases not matched to a gene. CDR3 region: CASRLDRGQNSPLHF. In nucleotides, the CDR3 is TGTGCCAGCAGGCTAGACAGGGGGCAGAATTCACCCCTCCACTTT.

In this sample, this clone turned up many times. The junction departs from germline at one end; a sequencing error may be responsible. The CDR3 here is CASKQGLAADF. The CDR3 region has the DNA TGTGCCAGCAAGCAGGGTCTCGCGGCGGACTTC. The gene calls are TRBV2 and TRBJ2-7; a possible D gene is TRBD1 (5 bases). The germline gives CDR1 SNHLY, CDR2 FYNNEI. This CDR3 has 11 amino acids.

This clone has ten or more counts. The chain couples TRBV6-2 or TRBV6-3 to TRBJ1-3; perhaps TRBD1 as D (5 bases). Germline V gene lookup returns CDR1 MNHEY and CDR2 SVGEGT. The germline V and J ends were trimmed by 5 bases and 2 bases, with 16 bases remaining between them. This CDR3 is built from 16 residues. CDR3 in DNA: TGTGCCAGCAGTCCAGGGCCCGCTCGAGCTGGAAACACCATATATTTT. Amino acid sequence: CASSPGPARAGNTIYF.

In regard to this clone: Other DNA sequences in the sample encode the same CDR3. The rearrangement links TRBV12-5 to TRBJ1-2; D unclear. The CDR3 extends over 16 amino acids. V was cut by 3 bases and J by 8 bases, with 22 bases left in between. In germline, CDR1 is LGHNT, CDR2 FRNRAP. CDR3 DNA: TGTGCTAGTGGTTTACGCCGGGCCGCTGGTGCTTGGGGCTACACCTTC. Translation gives CASGLRRAAGAWGYTF.

This clone has a count of ten or more. The chain's CDR3 is CASSTREIREQYF. The CDR3 DNA follows: TGTGCCAGCAGCACCAGGGAGATTCGCGAGCAGTACTTC. This rearrangement joins TRBV12-3 or TRBV12-4 to TRBJ2-7, with D perhaps assigned TRBD1 or TRBD2 (5 bases each). The CDR3 covers 13 residues. The V end was cut by 6 bases, the J end by 6 bases, with 15 bases between.

This clone was counted ten times or more. The chain combines TRBV5-1 with TRBJ2-1; maybe TRBD1 (6 bases). The CDR3 runs 12 residues. In germline, CDR1 is SGHRS, CDR2 YFSETQ. V was cut by 4 bases and J by 8 bases, with 10 bases left in between. CDR3 in amino acids: CASSVTGYEQFF. The CDR3 bases are TGCGCCAGCAGCGTGACAGGATATGAGCAGTTCTTC.

To note about this clone: It may be a read error: a sequence one base away is much more abundant. V and J are TRBV7-9 and TRBJ2-5; no firm D call. CDR1 and CDR2 (germline): SEHNR, FQNEAQ (reference sequence). Between the trimmed V and J ends, which lost 5 bases and 1 base, there was a span of 8 bases. The CDR3 totals 13 residues. In DNA, the CDR3 is TGTGCCAGCAGCCATCAAGGCCAAGAGACCCAGTACTTC. Translating gives CASSHQGQETQYF. Complete variable domain (other parts from reference TRBV7-9 and TRBJ2-5): DTGVSQNPRHKITKRGQNVTFRCDPISEHNRLYWYRQTLGQGPEFLTYFQNEAQLEKSRLLSDRFSAERPKGSFSTLEIQRTEQGDSAMYLCASSHQGQETQYFGPGTRLLVL.

This clone was counted a few times. At one end the junction does not follow the germline gene, possibly because of a read error. V and J are TRBV19 and TRBJ1-1; possibly TRBD1 for D (5 bases). Looked up from germline, CDR1 is LNHDA and CDR2 is SQIVND (reference sequence). The CDR3 is 15 amino acids. The CDR3 loop is CDSSIVPTGGTEAFF. In nucleotides, the CDR3 is TGTGACAGTAGTATAGTGCCAACAGGTGGCACTGAAGCTTTCTTT. The variable domain in full, with the rest retrieved from reference TRBV19 and TRBJ1-1, is DGGITQSPKYLFRKEGQNVTLSCEQNLNHDAMYWYRQDPGQGLRLIYYSQIVNDFQKGDIAEGYSVSREKKESFPLTVTSAQKNPTAFYLCDSSIVPTGGTEAFFGQGTRLTVV.

This clone was seen ten or more times. The chain employs TRBV5-1 and TRBJ2-5, with 10 bases lining up with TRBD1. The CDR3 is 15 amino acids. Germline V gene sequence: CDR1 SGHRS, CDR2 YFSETQ. V was clipped by 5 bases and J by 5 bases; unmatched bases: 9. CDR3 DNA: TGCGCCAGCAGTGCCGGCGGGACAGGGGATGAGACCCAGTACTTC. Translated, it gives CASSAGGTGDETQYF.

This clone was detected once. A much larger clone differs from this one at a single base, so this may be a read error. Other DNA sequences from this sample encode an identical CDR3 as well. The rearrangement joins TRBV5-5 to TRBJ1-3; D is unclear. The CDR3 totals 15 residues. V was clipped by 0 bases and J by 1 base, with 8 bases between them. Germline V gives CDR1 SGHKS, CDR2 YYEKEE (reference sequence). The CDR3 loop is CASSLEPGSGNTIYF. The CDR3 DNA reads as TGTGCCAGCAGCTTGGAGCCTGGTTCTGGAAACACCATATATTTT.

The chain carries TRBV11-2 and TRBJ2-1; D uncertain. Germline V gene lookup returns CDR1 SGHAT and CDR2 FQNNGV. V lost 1 base, J lost 9 bases, and 16 bases lay in between. The CDR3 runs 15 residues. The CDR3 protein is CASSLGRVSVSEQFF. Written as DNA, the CDR3 is TGTGCCAGCAGCTTAGGCCGGGTAAGTGTCAGTGAGCAGTTCTTC.

In this sample, this clone turned up many times. This sample also contains other DNA sequences that code for the same CDR3. The gene calls are TRBV11-2 and TRBJ2-3, with unresolved D. V lost 2 bases and J lost 2, with 5 bases in between. This CDR3 has 13 amino acids. Germline assignment: CDR1 SGHAT and CDR2 FQNNGV. CDR3 DNA: TGTGCCAGCAGCTTACCCAACACAGATACGCAGTATTTT. Translation gives CASSLPNTDTQYF.

This clone was counted at least ten times. Other DNA sequences within the sample encode an identical CDR3. The chain employs TRBV5-1 and TRBJ2-1; 10 bases align to TRBD1. The J segment lost 6 bases and the V segment lost 4 bases, leaving 7 bases of the junction unmatched. The V gene's germline CDR1 is SGHRS and CDR2 YFSETQ. CDR3 length equals 15 residues. The CDR3 bases are TGCGCCAGCAGCCCCGGGACAGGGGTGACCAATGAGCAGTTCTTC. This codes for CASSPGTGVTNEQFF.

This clone was seen repeatedly, ten times or more. This chain uses TRBV11-2 with TRBJ2-7; D could derive from TRBD1 or TRBD2 (7 bases each). From germline, CDR1 is SGHAT and CDR2 FQNNGV. This CDR3 spans 16 amino acids. The V and J ends lost 5 bases and 0 bases respectively, with 17 bases between them. The CDR3 coding sequence is TGTGCCAGCAGCCTACTAGGGGGGGACAGCTCCTACGAGCAGTACTTC. It is translated as CASSLLGGDSSYEQYF.

As to this clone: A read error may explain this, as a much larger clone is one base away. This chain connects TRBV3-1 to TRBJ2-7, with D uncertain. CDR3 length: 14 amino acids. From germline, CDR1 is LGHDT and CDR2 YNNKEL (reference sequence). V gave up 0 bases and J gave up 6 bases, with 12 bases separating them. The CDR3 DNA sequence: TGTGCCAGCAGCCAAGATAGCATTCTAGTCGAGCAGTACTTC. As protein: CASSQDSILVEQYF.

The sample holds many counts of this clone. The chain combines TRBV6-1 with TRBJ1-2, with D possibly matching TRBD1 (5 bases). This CDR3 region has 13 residues. V gave up 7 bases and J gave up 8 bases, with 17 bases separating them. Germline CDR1 is MNHNS and CDR2 is SASEGT. This CDR3 is CASTYAGPMGYTF. The CDR3 DNA sequence: TGTGCCAGCACCTATGCAGGGCCAATGGGCTACACCTTC.